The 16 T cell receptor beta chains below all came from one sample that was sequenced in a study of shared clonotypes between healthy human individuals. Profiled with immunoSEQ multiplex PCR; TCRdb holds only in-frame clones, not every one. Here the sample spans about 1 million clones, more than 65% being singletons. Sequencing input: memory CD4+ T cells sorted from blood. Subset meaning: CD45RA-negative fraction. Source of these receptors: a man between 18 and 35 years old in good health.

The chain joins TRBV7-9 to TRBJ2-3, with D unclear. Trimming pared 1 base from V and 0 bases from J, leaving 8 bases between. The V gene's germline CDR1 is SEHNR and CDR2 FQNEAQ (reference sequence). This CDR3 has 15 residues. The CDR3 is CASSLGGLSTDTQYF. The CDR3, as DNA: TGTGCCAGCAGCTTAGGGGGATTGAGCACAGATACGCAGTATTTT.

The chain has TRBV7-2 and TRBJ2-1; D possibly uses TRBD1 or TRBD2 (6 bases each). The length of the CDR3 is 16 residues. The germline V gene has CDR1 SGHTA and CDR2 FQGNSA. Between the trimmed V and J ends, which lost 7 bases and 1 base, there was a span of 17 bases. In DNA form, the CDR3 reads TGTGCCAGCACCCCCGGGGGCATACGATCCTACAATGAGCAGTTCTTC. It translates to CASTPGGIRSYNEQFF.

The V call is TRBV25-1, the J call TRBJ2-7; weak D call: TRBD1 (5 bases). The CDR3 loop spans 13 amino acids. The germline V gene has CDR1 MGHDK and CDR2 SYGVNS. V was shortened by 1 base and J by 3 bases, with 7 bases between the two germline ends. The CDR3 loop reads CASSELDSYEQYF. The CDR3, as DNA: TGTGCCAGCAGTGAATTAGACAGCTACGAGCAGTACTTC.

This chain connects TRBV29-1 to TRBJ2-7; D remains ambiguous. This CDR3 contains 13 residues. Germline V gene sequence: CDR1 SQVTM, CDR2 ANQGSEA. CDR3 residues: CSAMVHSSYEQYF. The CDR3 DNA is TGCAGTGCTATGGTACACAGCTCCTACGAGCAGTACTTC.

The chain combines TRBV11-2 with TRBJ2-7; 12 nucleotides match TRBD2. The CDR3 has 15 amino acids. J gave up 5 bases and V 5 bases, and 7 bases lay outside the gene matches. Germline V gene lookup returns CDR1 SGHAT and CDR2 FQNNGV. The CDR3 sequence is CASSTRLAGVDEQYF. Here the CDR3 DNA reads TGTGCCAGCAGCACCCGACTAGCGGGGGTAGACGAGCAGTACTTC.

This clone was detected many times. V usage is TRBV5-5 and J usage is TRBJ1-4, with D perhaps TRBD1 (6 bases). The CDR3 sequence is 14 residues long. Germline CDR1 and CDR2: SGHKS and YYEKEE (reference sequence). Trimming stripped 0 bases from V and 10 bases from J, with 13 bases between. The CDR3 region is CASSLAWGPGKLFF. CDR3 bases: TGTGCCAGCAGCTTGGCCTGGGGGCCAGGAAAACTGTTTTTT. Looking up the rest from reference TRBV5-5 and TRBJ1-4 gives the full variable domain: DAGVTQSPTHLIKTRGQQVTLRCSPISGHKSVSWYQQVLGQGPQFIFQYYEKEERGRGNFPDRFSARQFPNYSSELNVNALLLGDSALYLCASSLAWGPGKLFFGSGTQLSVL.

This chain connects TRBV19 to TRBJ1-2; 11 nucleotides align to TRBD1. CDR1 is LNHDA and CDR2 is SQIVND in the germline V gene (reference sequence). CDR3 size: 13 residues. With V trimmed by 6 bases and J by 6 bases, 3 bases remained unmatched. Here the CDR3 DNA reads TGTGCCAGTAGCCCGGACAGGGGGCATGGCTACACCTTC. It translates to CASSPDRGHGYTF.

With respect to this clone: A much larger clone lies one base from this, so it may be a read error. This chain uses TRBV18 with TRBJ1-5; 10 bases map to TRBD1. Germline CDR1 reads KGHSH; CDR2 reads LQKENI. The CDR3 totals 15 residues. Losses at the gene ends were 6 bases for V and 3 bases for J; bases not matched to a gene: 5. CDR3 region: CASSPGTGVNQPQHF. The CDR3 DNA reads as TGTGCCAGCTCGCCCGGGACAGGGGTCAATCAGCCCCAGCATTTT.

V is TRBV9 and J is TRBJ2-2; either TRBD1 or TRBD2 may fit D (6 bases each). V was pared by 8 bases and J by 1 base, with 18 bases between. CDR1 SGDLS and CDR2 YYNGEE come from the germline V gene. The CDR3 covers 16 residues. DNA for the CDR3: TGTGCCAGTACGAGGGGGGTTCAAAAGAACACCGGGGAGCTGTTTTTT. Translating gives CASTRGVQKNTGELFF.

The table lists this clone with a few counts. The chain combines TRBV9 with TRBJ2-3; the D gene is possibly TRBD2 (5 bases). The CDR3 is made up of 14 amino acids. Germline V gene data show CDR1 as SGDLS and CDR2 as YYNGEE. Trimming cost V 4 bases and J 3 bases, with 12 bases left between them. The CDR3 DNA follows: TGTGCCAGCAGCCAGGACTTGCCGACAGATACGCAGTATTTT. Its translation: CASSQDLPTDTQYF.

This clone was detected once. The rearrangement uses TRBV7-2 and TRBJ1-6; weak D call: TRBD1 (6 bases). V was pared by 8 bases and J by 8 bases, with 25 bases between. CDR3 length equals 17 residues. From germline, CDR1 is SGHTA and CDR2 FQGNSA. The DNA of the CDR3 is TGTGCCAGCGCACTCCGAGTAGGAGGGGGGGTCTATTCACCCCTCCACTTT. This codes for CASALRVGGGVYSPLHF.

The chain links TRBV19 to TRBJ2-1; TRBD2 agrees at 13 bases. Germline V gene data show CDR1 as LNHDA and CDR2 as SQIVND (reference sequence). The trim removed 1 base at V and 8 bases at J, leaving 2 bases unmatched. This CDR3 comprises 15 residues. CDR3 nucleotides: TGTGCCAGTAGTATAGTAACTAGCGGGGGGGATGAGCAGTTCTTC. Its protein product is CASSIVTSGGDEQFF. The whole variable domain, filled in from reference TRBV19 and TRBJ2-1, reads DGGITQSPKYLFRKEGQNVTLSCEQNLNHDAMYWYRQDPGQGLRLIYYSQIVNDFQKGDIAEGYSVSREKKESFPLTVTSAQKNPTAFYLCASSIVTSGGDEQFFGPGTRLTVL.

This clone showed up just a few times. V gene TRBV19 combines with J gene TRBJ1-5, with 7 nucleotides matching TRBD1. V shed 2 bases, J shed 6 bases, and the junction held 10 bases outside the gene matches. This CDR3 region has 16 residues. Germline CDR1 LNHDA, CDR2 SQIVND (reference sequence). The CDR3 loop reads CASSIYPGGNAQPQHF. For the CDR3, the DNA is TGTGCCAGTAGTATATATCCAGGGGGTAACGCTCAGCCCCAGCATTTT.

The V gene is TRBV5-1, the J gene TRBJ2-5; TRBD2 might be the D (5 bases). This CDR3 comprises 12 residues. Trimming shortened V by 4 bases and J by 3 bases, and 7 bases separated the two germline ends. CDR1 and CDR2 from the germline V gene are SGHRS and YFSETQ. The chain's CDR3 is CASSREKETQYF. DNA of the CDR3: TGCGCCAGCAGCAGGGAGAAAGAGACCCAGTACTTC.

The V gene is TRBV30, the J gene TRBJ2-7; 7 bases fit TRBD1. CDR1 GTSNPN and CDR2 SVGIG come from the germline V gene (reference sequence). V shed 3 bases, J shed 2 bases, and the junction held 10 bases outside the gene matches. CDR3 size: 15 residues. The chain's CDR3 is CAWRTQTGLAYEQYF. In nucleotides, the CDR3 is TGTGCCTGGAGGACCCAGACAGGGCTAGCCTACGAGCAGTACTTC.

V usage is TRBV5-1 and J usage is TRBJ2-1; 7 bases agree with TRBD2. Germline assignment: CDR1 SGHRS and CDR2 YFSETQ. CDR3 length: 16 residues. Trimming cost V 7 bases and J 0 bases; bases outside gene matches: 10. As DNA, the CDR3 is TGCGCCAGCTCTGGAAGCGGGAAGGCCTCCTACAATGAGCAGTTCTTC. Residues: CASSGSGKASYNEQFF. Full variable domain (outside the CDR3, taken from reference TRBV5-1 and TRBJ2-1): KAGVTQTPRYLIKTRGQQVTLSCSPISGHRSVSWYQQTPGQGLQFLFEYFSETQRNKGNFPGRFSGRQFSNSRSEMNVSTLELGDSALYLCASSGSGKASYNEQFFGPGTRLTVL.